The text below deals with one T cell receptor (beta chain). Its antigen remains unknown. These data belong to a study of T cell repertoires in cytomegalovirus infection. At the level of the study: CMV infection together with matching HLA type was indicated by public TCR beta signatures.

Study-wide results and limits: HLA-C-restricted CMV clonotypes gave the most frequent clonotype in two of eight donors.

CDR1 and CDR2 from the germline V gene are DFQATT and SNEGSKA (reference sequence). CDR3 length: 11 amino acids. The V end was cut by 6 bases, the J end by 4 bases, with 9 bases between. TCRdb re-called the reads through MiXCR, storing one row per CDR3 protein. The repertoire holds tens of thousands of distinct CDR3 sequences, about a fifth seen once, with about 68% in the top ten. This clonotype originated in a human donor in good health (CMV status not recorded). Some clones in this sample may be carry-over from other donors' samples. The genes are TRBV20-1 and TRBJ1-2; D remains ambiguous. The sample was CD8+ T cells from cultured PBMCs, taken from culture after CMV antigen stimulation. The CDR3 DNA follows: TGCAGTGCCCTAAGAGCCTATGGCTACACCTTC. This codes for CSALRAYGYTF.